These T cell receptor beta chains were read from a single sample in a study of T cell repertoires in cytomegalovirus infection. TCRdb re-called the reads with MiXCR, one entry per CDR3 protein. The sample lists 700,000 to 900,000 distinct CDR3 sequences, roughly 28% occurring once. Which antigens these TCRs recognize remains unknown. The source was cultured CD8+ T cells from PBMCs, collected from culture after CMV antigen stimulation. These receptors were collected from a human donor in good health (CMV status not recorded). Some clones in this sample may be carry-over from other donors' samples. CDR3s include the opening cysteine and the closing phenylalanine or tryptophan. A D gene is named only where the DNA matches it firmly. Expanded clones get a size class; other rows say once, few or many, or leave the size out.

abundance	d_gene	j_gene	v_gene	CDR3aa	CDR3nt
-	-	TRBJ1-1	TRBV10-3	CAIKAGYTEAFF	TGTGCCATCAAGGCAGGATACACTGAAGCTTTCTTT
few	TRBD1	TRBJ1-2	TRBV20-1	CSAPRTGANYGYTF	TGCAGTGCGCCGCGGACAGGGGCTAACTATGGCTACACCTTC
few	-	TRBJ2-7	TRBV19	CASSPLRGARYEQYF	TGTGCCAGTAGTCCCTTAAGGGGGGCGCGGTACGAGCAGTACTTC
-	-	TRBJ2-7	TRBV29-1	CSVEESYEQYF	TGCAGCGTTGAAGAATCCTACGAGCAGTACTTC
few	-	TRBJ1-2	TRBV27	CASSLSLSGGVHGYTF	TGTGCCAGCAGTTTATCCCTATCTGGGGGGGTGCATGGCTACACCTTC
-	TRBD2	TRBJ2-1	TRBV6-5	CASSYSGGGAYGSYNEQFF	TGTGCCAGCAGTTACTCGGGCGGGGGGGCCTATGGCTCCTACAATGAGCAGTTCTTC
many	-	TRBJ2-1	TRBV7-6	CASSYRGGLAYNEQFF	TGTGCCAGCAGCTACAGAGGGGGGCTTGCCTACAATGAGCAGTTCTTC
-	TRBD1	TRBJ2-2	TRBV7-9	CASSTGQGANTGELFF	TGTGCCAGCAGCACGGGACAGGGGGCGAACACCGGGGAGCTGTTTTTT
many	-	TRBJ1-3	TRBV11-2	CASRLRGSGNTIYF	TGTGCCAGCAGGTTAAGAGGCTCTGGAAACACCATATATTTT
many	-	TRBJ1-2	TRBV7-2	CATLGEEEPLFYGYTF	TGTGCCACCCTGGGGGAGGAGGAGCCCCTCTTCTATGGCTACACCTTC
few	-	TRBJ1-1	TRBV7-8	CASNENRGTEAFF	TGTGCCAGCAACGAAAATCGGGGAACTGAAGCTTTCTTT
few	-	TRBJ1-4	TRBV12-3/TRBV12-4	CASSAGQTTNEKLFF	TGTGCCAGCAGTGCCGGACAGACAACTAATGAAAAACTGTTTTTT
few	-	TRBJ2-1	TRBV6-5	CASSYSLAGDINEQFF	TGTGCCAGCAGTTACTCACTGGCAGGAGACATCAATGAGCAGTTCTTC
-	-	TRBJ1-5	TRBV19	CASMGVGQPQHF	TGTGCCAGTATGGGGGTTGGTCAGCCCCAGCATTTT
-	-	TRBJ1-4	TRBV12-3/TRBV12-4	CASSLAAPDTVLNEKLFF	TGTGCCAGCAGTTTAGCGGCCCCCGACACCGTCCTGAATGAAAAACTGTTTTTT
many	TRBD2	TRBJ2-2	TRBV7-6	CASSTPGTSGAFNTGELFF	TGTGCCAGCAGCACCCCCGGGACTAGCGGAGCCTTTAACACCGGGGAGCTGTTTTTT
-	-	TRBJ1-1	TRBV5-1	CASSLVGINTEAFF	TGCGCCAGCAGCTTGGTGGGCATAAACACTGAAGCTTTCTTT
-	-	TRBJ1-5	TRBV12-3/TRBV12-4	CASSDFGGGNQPQHF	TGTGCCAGCAGTGACTTCGGGGGAGGCAATCAGCCCCAGCATTTT
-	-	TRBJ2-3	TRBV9	CASSVEARGTDTQYF	TGTGCCAGCAGCGTAGAGGCTCGAGGAACAGATACGCAGTATTTT
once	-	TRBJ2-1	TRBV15	CATSGTVLRGNEQFF	TGTGCCACCAGCGGGACGGTGTTGCGGGGTAATGAGCAGTTCTTC
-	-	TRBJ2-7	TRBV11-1	CASSSPGLPYEQYF	TGTGCCAGCAGCTCTCCGGGACTCCCCTACGAGCAGTACTTC
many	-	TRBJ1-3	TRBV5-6	CASSRTDFSGNTIYF	TGTGCCAGCAGCCGGACAGATTTCTCTGGAAACACCATATATTTT
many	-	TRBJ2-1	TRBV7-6	CASSPSGAEQFF	TGTGCCAGCAGCCCCTCTGGCGCTGAGCAGTTCTTC
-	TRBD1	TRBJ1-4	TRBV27	CASSPSPGGNEKLFF	TGTGCCAGCAGTCCTTCCCCAGGGGGTAATGAAAAACTGTTTTTT
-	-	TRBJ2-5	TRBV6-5	CASSYSGFVTQYF	TGTGCCAGCAGTTACTCGGGGTTTGTGACCCAGTACTTC
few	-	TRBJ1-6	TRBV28	CASSLASGTENSPLHF	TGTGCCAGCAGTTTAGCTTCCGGGACGGAGAATTCACCCCTCCACTTT
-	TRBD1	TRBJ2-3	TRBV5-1	CASSLGQGLLGTDTQYF	TGCGCCAGCAGTTTGGGACAGGGTCTATTGGGCACAGATACGCAGTATTTT
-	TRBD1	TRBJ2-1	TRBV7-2	CASSFDRGDMGSSYNEQFF	TGTGCCAGCAGCTTCGACAGGGGCGACATGGGGAGCTCCTACAATGAGCAGTTCTTC
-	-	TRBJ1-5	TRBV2	CEGSQPQHF	TGTGAGGGGAGTCAGCCCCAGCATTTT
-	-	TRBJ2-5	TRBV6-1	CASSAAGHPNQETQYF	TGTGCCAGCAGTGCCGCAGGTCACCCCAACCAAGAGACCCAGTACTTC
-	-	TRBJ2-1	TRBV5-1	CASSSVGTRIYNEQFF	TGCGCCAGCAGCTCAGTTGGGACCAGAATCTACAATGAGCAGTTCTTC
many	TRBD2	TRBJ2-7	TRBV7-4	CASSLASLAGGYREQYF	TGTGCCAGCAGCTTAGCGAGCCTAGCGGGGGGATATCGCGAGCAGTACTTC
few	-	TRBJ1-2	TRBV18	CASSPYGVGPDGYTF	TGTGCCAGCTCACCATACGGGGTCGGTCCGGATGGCTACACCTTC
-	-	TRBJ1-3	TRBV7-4	CASFRGAPGNTIYF	TGTGCCAGCTTTAGAGGGGCGCCTGGAAACACCATATATTTT
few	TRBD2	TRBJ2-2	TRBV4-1	CASSLGLAVINTGELFF	TGCGCCAGCAGCCTCGGACTAGCCGTAATAAACACCGGGGAGCTGTTTTTT
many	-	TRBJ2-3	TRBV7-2	CASSLSMSRGTDTQYF	TGTGCCAGCAGCTTATCGATGTCCAGGGGCACAGATACGCAGTATTTT
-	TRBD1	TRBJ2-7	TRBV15	CATSRATGGGHEQYF	TGTGCCACCAGCAGAGCTACAGGGGGAGGACACGAGCAGTACTTC
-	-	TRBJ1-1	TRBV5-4	CASSSIGPADTEAFF	TGTGCCAGCAGCTCTATTGGTCCTGCGGACACTGAAGCTTTCTTT
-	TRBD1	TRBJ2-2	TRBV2	CASSVLDRGSGELFF	TGTGCCAGCAGTGTTCTCGACAGGGGGTCCGGGGAGCTGTTTTTT
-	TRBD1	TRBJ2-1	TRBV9	CASSAPDRANEQFF	TGTGCCAGCAGCGCCCCAGACAGGGCTAATGAGCAGTTCTTC
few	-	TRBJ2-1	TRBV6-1	CASTPAVKNNEQFF	TGTGCCAGCACCCCGGCAGTTAAGAACAATGAGCAGTTCTTC
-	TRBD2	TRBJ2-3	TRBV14	CASSQDQRGGLDTQYF	TGTGCCAGCAGCCAAGATCAGCGGGGGGGCCTGGATACGCAGTATTTT